These T cell receptor beta chains were read from a single sample in a study of cytomegalovirus exposure and HLA in healthy donors. Some clones are missing from TCRdb's copy, which holds only in-frame ones; the method was immunoSEQ multiplex PCR. The sample lists over 100,000 clones; more than 60% were seen once. Sequences were obtained from PBMCs. The receptor source for this set is a man aged 35 to 55 in good health and CMV-seropositive. Both conserved end residues are part of each CDR3. The D gene is left open where the match is weak. Size is omitted from some rows. Given values are once, few, many or a class for expanded clones.

j_call clone_size d_call v_call cdr3_nt cdr3_aa
TRBJ2-1 few - TRBV7-9 TGTGCCAGCAGCTCCCCCCCCACGGGGTACTCCTACAATGAGCAGTTCTTC CASSSPPTGYSYNEQFF
TRBJ2-7 - TRBD1 TRBV5-1 TGCGCCAGCAGCTTAGGACAGGGCGGCGAGCAGTACTTC CASSLGQGGEQYF
TRBJ2-1 once TRBD2 TRBV9 TGTGCCAGCAGCCCGACTAGCGGGAGATCCTACAATGAGCAGTTCTTC CASSPTSGRSYNEQFF
TRBJ2-7 few - TRBV7-2 TGTGCCAGCAGCTTATATGGGGCCTCCTACGAGCAGTACTTC CASSLYGASYEQYF
TRBJ2-2 - TRBD1 TRBV9 TGTGCCAGCAGCGCCGACAGGGACACCGGGGAGCTGTTTTTT CASSADRDTGELFF
TRBJ1-2 few TRBD1 TRBV6-1 TGTGCCAGCAGTGAGAAACAGGGGCCCTACTACACCTTC CASSEKQGPYYTF
TRBJ2-7 - TRBD1 TRBV29-1 TGCAGCGTCGAAAATAGACAGGGGGTAAGCTCCTACGAGCAGTACTTC CSVENRQGVSSYEQYF
TRBJ2-5 few TRBD2 TRBV7-8 TGTGCCAGCACCTTGGGGACTAGTGTGGAGACCCAGTACTTC CASTLGTSVETQYF
TRBJ1-6 - TRBD1 TRBV23-1 TGCGCCAGCAGTCAGGCTTTGGGACAGGGAAATAATTCACCCCTCCACTTT CASSQALGQGNNSPLHF
TRBJ2-4 few TRBD1 TRBV2 TGTGCCAGCAGTGATGATCCAGGGGGTCACATTCAGTACTTC CASSDDPGGHIQYF
TRBJ2-7 few - TRBV7-3 TGTGCCAGCAGCCCCGGGGGGCAAAGGTCCATTGAGCAGTACTTC CASSPGGQRSIEQYF
TRBJ2-5 - TRBD2 TRBV7-3 TGTGCCAGCAGCCAAATAGCGGGGGGGGCGGAGACCCAGTACTTC CASSQIAGGAETQYF
TRBJ2-2 - TRBD1 TRBV7-3 TGTGCCAGCAGCTTCTATCCGGGACAGGGGGCGTCCGGGGAGCTGTTTTTT CASSFYPGQGASGELFF
TRBJ2-3 - TRBD2 TRBV5-1 TGCGCCAGCAGCTTATCGCCTAGCGGGAGTACAGATACGCAGTATTTT CASSLSPSGSTDTQYF
TRBJ2-7 - - TRBV18 TGTGCCAGCTCACCACCTGCAGATTACGAGCAGTACTTC CASSPPADYEQYF
TRBJ1-1 - - TRBV29-1 TGCAGCGTTGAACCCCGAGGGAGACGAACTGAAGCTTTCTTT CSVEPRGRRTEAFF
TRBJ2-5 - - TRBV2 TGTGCCAGCAAACGGCAGGGCCAAGAGACCCAGTACTTC CASKRQGQETQYF
TRBJ2-5 - - TRBV28 TGTGCCAGCAGTTTCGCCAGGGGCCAAGAGACCCAGTACTTC CASSFARGQETQYF
TRBJ1-1 - - TRBV19 TGTGCCAGCCACAGTACAGGGTCCAACACTGAAGCTTTCTTT CASHSTGSNTEAFF
TRBJ2-7 few TRBD2 TRBV14 TGTGCCAGCAGCCAAGAAACTAGCGGGAGATTCTCCTACGAGCAGTACTTC CASSQETSGRFSYEQYF
TRBJ1-2 - TRBD1 TRBV12-5 TGTGCTAGTGGTTTGGGGGACAGGATATATGGCTACACCTTC CASGLGDRIYGYTF
TRBJ1-2 few - TRBV4-1 TGCGCCAGCAGCCAGACACCAACACCTAGGGACTTCTATGGCTACACCTTC CASSQTPTPRDFYGYTF
TRBJ2-7 - - TRBV5-1 TGCGCCAGCAGCTTGGACAGGAGCTCCTACGAGCAGTACTTC CASSLDRSSYEQYF
TRBJ2-7 - TRBD2 TRBV7-2 TGTGCCAGCAGCTTAGCTAGGCGGGGGGTCGAGCAGTACTTC CASSLARRGVEQYF
TRBJ1-1 - - TRBV7-9 TGTGCCAGCAGCCTACGACAGGAGGACACTGAAGCTTTCTTT CASSLRQEDTEAFF
TRBJ2-5 few TRBD2 TRBV5-1 TGCGCCAGCAGCTTAATTAGCGGGACCCAAGAGACCCAGTACTTC CASSLISGTQETQYF
TRBJ2-7 - - TRBV6-1 TGTGCCAGCAGTGAAGACAAGGGTGGGGCCGGCGAGCAGTACTTC CASSEDKGGAGEQYF
TRBJ1-3 - - TRBV27 TGTGCCAGCAGTTTGACTTCGATAGGGGTAAACACCATATATTTT CASSLTSIGVNTIYF
TRBJ2-5 - TRBD1 TRBV28 TGTGCCAGCAGCAAAGGACAGGGACGAGAGACCCAGTACTTC CASSKGQGRETQYF
TRBJ2-3 few TRBD2 TRBV6-5 TGTGCCAGCAGTTACTCGATGGGGGGAGGGCCAGATACGCAGTATTTT CASSYSMGGGPDTQYF
TRBJ1-2 few - TRBV6-1 TGTGCCAGCAGTGAGGACAATTGGGGCTACACCTTC CASSEDNWGYTF
TRBJ1-1 - - TRBV10-3 TGTGCCATCAGTGATGTTGACAGGACGAACACTGAAGCTTTCTTT CAISDVDRTNTEAFF
TRBJ2-3 - TRBD1 TRBV6-4 TGTGCCAGCAGTGACGGGACAGGGGGAGATACGCAGTATTTT CASSDGTGGDTQYF
TRBJ1-2 few TRBD1 TRBV19 TGTGCCAGTAGTATAGATCGGGGGACAGGGACTGGCTACACCTTC CASSIDRGTGTGYTF
TRBJ2-7 - TRBD2 TRBV6-5 TGTGCCAGCAGTTACTCAAGCGGGGGGTCCTACGAGCAGTACTTC CASSYSSGGSYEQYF
TRBJ2-7 few TRBD1 TRBV10-3 TGTGCCATCAGCGGACAGGGAAGCTCCTACGAGCAGTACTTC CAISGQGSSYEQYF
TRBJ1-2 few - TRBV6-5 TGTGCCAGCAGTTACGGAGAGCTCTATGGCTACACCTTC CASSYGELYGYTF
TRBJ2-7 - TRBD1 TRBV6-1 TGTGCCATCCCCATTCGGGACAGGGACGACGAGCAGTACTTC CAIPIRDRDDEQYF
TRBJ2-7 - - TRBV30 TGTGCCTGGAGACAGGGTGCCTACGAGCAGTACTTC CAWRQGAYEQYF
TRBJ2-1 - TRBD2 TRBV4-2 TGTGCCAGCAGCCGGCTATCCGGGACTAGCGGGAGGGCGGGTGAGCAGTTCTTC CASSRLSGTSGRAGEQFF
TRBJ2-5 few - TRBV6-1 TGTGCCATGCAGGGGTACCAAGAGACCCAGTACTTC CAMQGYQETQYF
TRBJ2-1 - - TRBV29-1 TGCAGCGTTGAAAAGGGGCACCAGAGCTCCTACAATGAGCAGTTCTTC CSVEKGHQSSYNEQFF
TRBJ2-7 few TRBD2 TRBV6-6 TGTGCCAGCAGCCCACCCGGTAGTGCGGGAGAGAGAGAGCAGTACTTC CASSPPGSAGEREQYF
TRBJ2-2 few TRBD1 TRBV5-1 TGCGCCAGCAGCGAGCCGGGACAGGGGGCGACCGGGGAGCTGTTTTTT CASSEPGQGATGELFF
TRBJ2-7 - - TRBV27 TGTGCCAGCAGTTTATCGCCAGCGGGCTTAACCTACGAGCAGTACTTC CASSLSPAGLTYEQYF
TRBJ2-2 once TRBD1 TRBV19 TGTGCCAGTAGTATGCCAAGGGGGCCGAGTACCGGGGAGCTGTTTTTT CASSMPRGPSTGELFF
TRBJ2-3 - TRBD2 TRBV2 TGTGCCAGCAGTGAGACTAGCGGGAGTAAGTCAGATACGCAGTATTTT CASSETSGSKSDTQYF
TRBJ2-5 - - TRBV6-1 TGTGCCAGCAGCGGGGGGCGGGAGACCCAGTACTTC CASSGGRETQYF
TRBJ1-5 few - TRBV29-1 TGCAGCGCCAGCTTGGGGGGGGTCGGTCAGCCCCAGCATTTT CSASLGGVGQPQHF
TRBJ1-2 few - TRBV5-1 TGCGCCAGCAGCTTGGGGGGGGATTTTGGCTACACCTTC CASSLGGDFGYTF